A single sample gave rise to the 30 T cell receptor beta chains below, sequenced in a study of shared clonotypes between healthy human individuals. TCRdb keeps only in-frame clones here, not all; method: immunoSEQ multiplex PCR. The table lists around 2.3 million clones, nearly 97% of them singletons. The sequenced sample consisted of naive CD4+ T cells sorted from blood. This sample's subset: CD45RA+ positively selected. These receptor sequences come from a young man in good health.

The chain couples TRBV19 to TRBJ2-3; unclear D gene. This CDR3 spans 12 amino acids. V was clipped by 5 bases and J by 5 bases, with 8 bases between them. Germline V gene lookup returns CDR1 LNHDA and CDR2 SQIVND (reference sequence). As DNA, the CDR3 is TGTGCCAGTAGTGTACTGGGAGATACGCAGTATTTT. It translates to CASSVLGDTQYF.

The chain carries TRBV19 and TRBJ1-6, with TRBD1 matching 11 bases. V gave up 4 bases and J gave up 4 bases; unmatched junction bases: 3. The CDR3 contains 16 residues. Germline values: CDR1 LNHDA, CDR2 SQIVND (reference sequence). CDR3 sequence reads: CASSTGQGEYNSPLHF. DNA for the CDR3: TGTGCCAGTAGTACGGGACAGGGGGAGTATAATTCACCCCTCCACTTT.

V and J are TRBV13 and TRBJ2-7, with TRBD1 as a possible D gene (6 bases). The CDR3 is made up of 16 amino acids. V lost 6 bases to trimming and J lost 4 bases, with 22 bases between them. Germline CDR1 PRHDT, CDR2 FYEKMQ (reference sequence). The CDR3: CASSAAITGTSYEQYF. CDR3 nucleotides: TGTGCCAGCAGTGCCGCCATAACCGGGACATCATACGAGCAGTACTTC.

V is TRBV7-6 and J is TRBJ1-2, with no clear D. The V end was cut by 3 bases, the J end by 0 bases, with 8 bases between. This CDR3 is built from 14 residues. Germline V gives CDR1 SGHVS, CDR2 FNYEAQ. The CDR3 DNA follows: TGTGCCAGCAGCTTCGGGAAAGCTAACTATGGCTACACCTTC. It yields the protein CASSFGKANYGYTF.

This clone has just one count. The chain has TRBV28 and TRBJ1-1; possible D gene TRBD1, 5 bases. Trimming removed 2 bases at V and 4 bases at J, with 11 bases between. There are 14 residues in the CDR3. From germline, CDR1 is MDHEN and CDR2 SYDVKM. This CDR3 is CASSLPPGGTEAFF. For the CDR3, the DNA is TGTGCCAGCAGTTTACCACCGGGGGGCACTGAAGCTTTCTTT.

This rearrangement joins TRBV6-6 to TRBJ1-2, with D perhaps matching TRBD1 (5 bases). The CDR3 totals 14 residues. The germline V gene encodes CDR1 MNHNY and CDR2 SVGAGI (reference sequence). Trimming removed 1 base at V and 6 bases at J, with 12 bases between. The CDR3 bases are TGTGCCAGCAGTTACTGGGAGGACAAGGATGGCTACACCTTC. It encodes CASSYWEDKDGYTF.

The chain has TRBV10-3 and TRBJ1-5, with 7 nucleotides matching TRBD1. Germline assignment: CDR1 ENHRY and CDR2 SYGVKD. The CDR3 runs to 13 residues. Losses at the gene ends were 7 bases for V and 6 bases for J; bases not matched to a gene: 6. The CDR3 DNA reads TGTGCCATCACCGAAGACAGGGTTCAGCCCCAGCATTTT. Protein: CAITEDRVQPQHF.

This clone was found a few times. The V call is TRBV5-6, the J call TRBJ2-4; D is perhaps TRBD2 (6 bases). Germline values: CDR1 SGHDT, CDR2 YYEEEE. Trimming removed 3 bases at V and 7 bases at J, with 14 bases between. The CDR3 is 14 amino acids. The CDR3 sequence is CASSSTTRGNIQYF. CDR3 sequence (DNA): TGTGCCAGCAGCTCAACCACTCGGGGGAACATTCAGTACTTC.

V is TRBV4-1 and J is TRBJ2-7; D assignment may be TRBD1 or TRBD2 (5 bases each). The V end lost 2 bases, the J end lost 2 bases, and 19 bases lay between the germline ends. Germline CDR1 reads MGHRA; CDR2 reads YSYEKL. The CDR3 totals 17 residues. Here the CDR3 reads CASSQFQGVSGTYEQYF. CDR3 in DNA: TGCGCCAGCAGCCAATTTCAGGGAGTGTCAGGAACCTACGAGCAGTACTTC.

CDR3 sequence reads: CAIREQGGEKLFF. In DNA, the CDR3 is TGTGCCATCAGGGAACAGGGAGGAGAAAAACTGTTTTTT. The chain recombines TRBV10-3 with TRBJ1-4; possibly TRBD1 for D (6 bases). V dropped 6 bases and J dropped 8 bases, with 13 bases sitting between them. This CDR3 is built from 13 residues. Germline-derived CDR1 and CDR2 are ENHRY and SYGVKD.

This chain uses TRBV30 with TRBJ2-7; the D call may be TRBD1 or TRBD2 (5 bases each). Trimming left V 5 bases short and J 2 bases short, with 16 bases between. Germline CDR1 and CDR2: GTSNPN and SVGIG (reference sequence). There are 14 residues in the CDR3. The CDR3 reads CAWDPGTHTYEQYF. As DNA, the CDR3 is TGTGCCTGGGACCCCGGGACCCACACCTACGAGCAGTACTTC.

The chain couples TRBV6-5 to TRBJ1-4, with D unresolved. V was clipped by 6 bases and J by 5 bases, with 13 bases between them. The CDR3 runs to 14 residues. CDR1 is MNHEY, CDR2 SVGAGI, per germline. CDR3 loop: CASRLRGFNEKLFF. CDR3 nucleotide sequence: TGTGCCAGCAGGCTACGGGGTTTCAATGAAAAACTGTTTTTT.

The chain uses TRBV7-2 and TRBJ2-7; D not certain. The germline V gene has CDR1 SGHTA and CDR2 FQGNSA. Between the trimmed V and J ends, which lost 6 bases and 3 bases, there was a span of 15 bases. The length of the CDR3 is 14 residues. The CDR3 loop is CASRPQEHLYEQYF. In DNA form, the CDR3 reads TGTGCCAGCAGACCCCAGGAGCATCTCTACGAGCAGTACTTC.

This sequence joins TRBV15 and TRBJ1-2, with 8 bases matching TRBD1. The CDR3 contains 17 residues. V was pared by 2 bases and J by 6 bases, with 14 bases of the junction left unmatched. Per germline, CDR1 LNHNV and CDR2 YYDKDF (reference sequence). CDR3 nucleotide sequence: TGTGCCACCAGCAGACGGACAGGGACAGGAGTGGGCGATGGCTACACCTTC. It codes for CATSRRTGTGVGDGYTF. Full variable domain (outside the CDR3, taken from reference TRBV15 and TRBJ1-2): DAMVIQNPRYQVTQFGKPVTLSCSQTLNHNVMYWYQQKSSQAPKLLFHYYDKDFNNEADTPDNFQSRRPNTSFCFLDIRSPGLGDTAMYLCATSRRTGTGVGDGYTFGSGTRLTVV.

As to this clone: This specimen includes other DNA sequences encoding the same CDR3. DNA of the CDR3: TGTGCCAGCAGTCGGAGGGCCAATCAGCCCCAGCATTTT. Its translation: CASSRRANQPQHF. This rearrangement joins TRBV6-5 to TRBJ1-5; D gene uncertain. This CDR3 is built from 13 residues. Deletions cut 5 bases from V and 3 bases from J, with 8 bases between. Germline CDR1 is MNHEY and CDR2 is SVGAGI.

This clone was recorded once. The chain recombines TRBV30 with TRBJ1-5, with D possibly matching TRBD1 (6 bases). Germline CDR1 GTSNPN, CDR2 SVGIG (reference sequence). The ends were cut back, 2 bases at V and 6 bases at J, with 8 bases in the middle. This CDR3 is built from 12 residues. CDR3 DNA sequence: TGTGCCTGGAGTACAGGGACTCAGCCCCAGCATTTT. This sequence encodes CAWSTGTQPQHF.

The chain links TRBV9 to TRBJ1-5; 9 bases fit TRBD1. Germline V lookup: CDR1 SGDLS, CDR2 YYNGEE. Germline trimming cut 4 bases from V and 3 bases from J; bases unmatched to any gene: 5. This CDR3 spans 15 amino acids. CDR3 DNA sequence: TGTGCCAGCAGCCCGGGACAGGGCCACAATCAGCCCCAGCATTTT. This sequence encodes CASSPGQGHNQPQHF.

V and J are TRBV7-2 and TRBJ1-4; D is unclear. The V and J ends lost 4 bases and 8 bases respectively, with 14 bases between them. The CDR3 contains 14 residues. Germline CDR1 reads SGHTA; CDR2 reads FQGNSA. The DNA of the CDR3 is TGTGCCAGCAGCTCGCAGACGGGGAGGGAAAAACTGTTTTTT. Translation gives CASSSQTGREKLFF.

V is TRBV16 and J is TRBJ2-5; no firm D call. The CDR3 is made up of 15 amino acids. The germline V gene has CDR1 KGHSY and CDR2 FQNENV. V lost 0 bases and J lost 2, with 10 bases in between. The CDR3 spells CASSQSWNSQETQYF. CDR3 bases: TGTGCCAGCAGCCAATCGTGGAACAGTCAAGAGACCCAGTACTTC.

This chain uses TRBV5-1 with TRBJ2-3; possible D gene TRBD1, 6 bases. The germline V gene encodes CDR1 SGHRS and CDR2 YFSETQ. The length of the CDR3 is 14 residues. V lost 4 bases to trimming and J lost 2 bases, with 11 bases between them. CDR3 loop: CASSNRVTTDTQYF. The CDR3 coding sequence is TGCGCCAGCAGCAACAGGGTGACCACAGATACGCAGTATTTT.

The rearrangement links TRBV5-4 to TRBJ2-2; D is perhaps TRBD2 (6 bases). This CDR3 region has 15 residues. CDR1 is SGHNT and CDR2 is YYREEE in the germline V gene (reference sequence). Trimming took off 1 base at V and 1 base at J, with 8 bases between the two ends. Here the CDR3 reads CASSLMRGNTGELFF. The CDR3 bases are TGTGCCAGCAGCTTGATGCGGGGGAACACCGGGGAGCTGTTTTTT.

The chain links TRBV7-3 to TRBJ2-1; the match to TRBD2 covers 9 bases. The junction had 12 bases not matched to a gene; V was cut back by 4 bases and J by 2 bases. Germline loops: CDR1 SGHTA, CDR2 FQGTGA. The CDR3 is made up of 18 amino acids. CDR3 amino acids: CASSSRGLAGSTYNEQFF. CDR3 DNA: TGTGCCAGCAGCTCTAGAGGGCTAGCGGGGAGCACCTACAATGAGCAGTTCTTC.

V is TRBV7-9 and J is TRBJ2-7; D is possibly TRBD1 or TRBD2 (6 bases each). The CDR3 length is 14 residues. Germline lookup yields CDR1 SEHNR and CDR2 FQNEAQ (reference sequence). The V gene lost 5 bases and the J gene lost 6 bases, with 17 bases spanning the gap. This CDR3 reads CASSAGKGGSEQYF. The CDR3 DNA sequence: TGTGCCAGCAGCGCCGGTAAGGGGGGCAGCGAGCAGTACTTC.

V usage is TRBV7-9 and J usage is TRBJ2-3; weak D call: TRBD2 (6 bases). Trimming left V 4 bases short and J 3 bases short, with 17 bases between. Germline V gene data show CDR1 as SEHNR and CDR2 as FQNEAQ (reference sequence). The CDR3 sequence is 16 residues long. The CDR3 DNA follows: TGTGCCAGCAGCTACCTCCGCAAGGGAGGTACAGATACGCAGTATTTT. Its protein product is CASSYLRKGGTDTQYF.

About this clone itself: Other nucleotide sequences in the sample specify the same CDR3. This chain links TRBV19 with TRBJ2-5; the D gene is possibly TRBD2 (6 bases). The CDR3 sequence is 15 residues long. Trimming pared 5 bases from V and 5 bases from J, leaving 18 bases between. The germline gives CDR1 LNHDA, CDR2 SQIVND (reference sequence). The CDR3 nucleotides are TGTGCCAGTAGTGTACCCTCGGGTAGCGGCGAGACCCAGTACTTC. Protein sequence: CASSVPSGSGETQYF.

V usage is TRBV9 and J usage is TRBJ2-1, with 9 bases matching TRBD2. Germline loops: CDR1 SGDLS, CDR2 YYNGEE. CDR3 length: 14 residues. After removal of 4 bases from V and 2 bases from J, the junction contained 1 base not matched to a gene. Here the CDR3 DNA reads TGTGCCAGCAGCCGGACTAGCGCCTACAATGAGCAGTTCTTC. Residues: CASSRTSAYNEQFF.

This chain uses TRBV30 with TRBJ1-1, with TRBD1 as a possible D gene (5 bases). V dropped 2 bases and J dropped 1 base, with 17 bases sitting between them. CDR3 length: 16 residues. Germline values: CDR1 GTSNPN, CDR2 SVGIG (reference sequence). In DNA form, the CDR3 reads TGTGCCTGGAGTCTTCCTTGGGGGACCGGGAACACTGAAGCTTTCTTT. It specifies CAWSLPWGTGNTEAFF.

The rearrangement joins TRBV6-4 to TRBJ1-1; D is uncertain. Germline values: CDR1 MRHNA, CDR2 SNTAGT. V was cut by 5 bases and J by 10 bases, with 26 bases left in between. There are 16 residues in the CDR3. Here the CDR3 reads CASSPVTHPGRLGAFF. The CDR3 DNA sequence: TGTGCCAGCAGTCCTGTTACCCACCCCGGTCGTTTAGGAGCTTTCTTT.

The gene calls are TRBV30 and TRBJ1-3; D remains ambiguous. Germline assignment: CDR1 GTSNPN and CDR2 SVGIG (reference sequence). V dropped 8 bases and J dropped 4 bases, with 21 bases sitting between them. This CDR3 contains 15 residues. Here the CDR3 DNA reads TGTGCCGGGAAATTCCTCTCGGGGTCCGGAAACACCATATATTTT. This translates into CAGKFLSGSGNTIYF.

V is TRBV5-4 and J is TRBJ2-1, with 12 bases identical to TRBD2. This CDR3 is 16 amino acids long. The V gene end was trimmed by 0 bases and the J gene end by 7 bases; junction bases not matched to a gene: 5. Germline assignment: CDR1 SGHNT and CDR2 YYREEE (reference sequence). The CDR3 spells CASSLGLAGAGNEQFF. The DNA of the CDR3 is TGTGCCAGCAGCTTGGGACTAGCGGGGGCGGGGAATGAGCAGTTCTTC.